This T cell receptor (beta chain) comes out of a study of blood T cell repertoires in COVID-19. Study-level information: Both acute and convalescent COVID-19 samples were obtained from the United States, Italy and Spain. From T cells, B-cell-depleted T cells, or PBMCs came the material, which was cDNA or gDNA.

Germline V gene data show CDR1 as SQVTM and CDR2 as ANQGSEA. The ends lost 4 bases at V and 11 bases at J; junction bases unmatched: 9. This CDR3 is 12 amino acids long. Measured with immunoSEQ multiplex PCR; TCRdb has only the in-frame clones, and not every one. In the table there are approximately 60,000 clones, roughly 82% of which are singletons. V gene TRBV29-1 combines with J gene TRBJ1-1; TRBD1 matches 8 bases. The sample taken for sequencing was peripheral blood. This sequence was found in a human donor in a cohort sampled during active COVID-19. CDR3: CSVGGQERVAFF. CDR3 nucleotide sequence: TGCAGCGTTGGGGGACAGGAGCGAGTGGCTTTCTTT.